This T cell receptor beta chain stems from a study of graft-versus-host responses after intestinal transplantation. Findings and limits, study-wide: The authors found GvH clones in recipient marrow, some appearing first in ileum or blood.

V lost 0 bases, J lost 6 bases, and 18 bases lay in between. The CDR3 length is 16 residues. In germline, CDR1 is SGHRS, CDR2 YFSETQ. Note on this clone: Its antigen remains unknown.

Method: immunoSEQ multiplex PCR; TCRdb's copy keeps in-frame clones and lacks some. The sample shows approximately 37,000 clones, 85% to 90% of them seen only once. Sequencing used PBMCs, obtained roughly 270 days after transplant. The gene calls are TRBV5-1 and TRBJ1-2, with D tentatively TRBD1 (5 bases). This sequence originates from a human patient who received an intestinal transplant, so some T cells may come from the graft donor. The CDR3 DNA follows: TGCGCCAGCAGCTTGGCAGGGACCACTCCCAAGGATGGCTACACCTTC. It encodes CASSLAGTTPKDGYTF.